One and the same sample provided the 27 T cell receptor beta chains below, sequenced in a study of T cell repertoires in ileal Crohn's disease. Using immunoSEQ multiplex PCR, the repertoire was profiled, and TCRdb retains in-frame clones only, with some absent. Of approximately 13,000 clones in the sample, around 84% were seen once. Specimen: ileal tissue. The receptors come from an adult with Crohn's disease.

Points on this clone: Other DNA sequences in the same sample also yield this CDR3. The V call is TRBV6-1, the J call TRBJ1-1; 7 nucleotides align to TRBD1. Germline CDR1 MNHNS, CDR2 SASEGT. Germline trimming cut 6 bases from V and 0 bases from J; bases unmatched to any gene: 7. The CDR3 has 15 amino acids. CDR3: CASSVRGQLNTEAFF. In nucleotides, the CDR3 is TGTGCCAGCAGCGTCCGGGGACAGCTGAACACTGAAGCTTTCTTT.

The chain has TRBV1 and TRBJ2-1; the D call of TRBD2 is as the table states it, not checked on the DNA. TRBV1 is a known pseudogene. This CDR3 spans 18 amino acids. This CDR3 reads CTSSQERPEIAVYNEQFF. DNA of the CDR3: TGCACCAGCAGCCAAGAAAGGCCGGAGATAGCGGTTTACAATGAGCAGTTCTTC.

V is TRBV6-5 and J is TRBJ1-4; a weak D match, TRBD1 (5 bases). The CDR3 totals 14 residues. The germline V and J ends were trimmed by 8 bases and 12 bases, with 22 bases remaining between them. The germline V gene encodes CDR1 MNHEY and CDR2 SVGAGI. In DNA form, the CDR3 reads TGTGCCAGCGGGGTAAGGGGTCAAGTCGTAGAACTGTTTTTT. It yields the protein CASGVRGQVVELFF.

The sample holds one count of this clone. The CDR3 DNA is TGTGCCAGCAGTGCACTCCTCGTGGGGGGCCAAGAGACCCAGTACTTC. Protein sequence: CASSALLVGGQETQYF. The chain recombines TRBV2 with TRBJ2-5; tentatively, D is TRBD2 (6 bases). The CDR3 runs to 16 residues. The germline V gene encodes CDR1 SNHLY and CDR2 FYNNEI. V gave up 4 bases and J gave up 1 base, with 16 bases separating them.

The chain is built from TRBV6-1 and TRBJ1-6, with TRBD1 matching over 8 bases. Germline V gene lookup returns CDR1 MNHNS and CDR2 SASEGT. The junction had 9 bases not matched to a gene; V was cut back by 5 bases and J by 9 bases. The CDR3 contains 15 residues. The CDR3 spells CASSHTGTGASPLHF. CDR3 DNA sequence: TGTGCCAGCAGTCACACCGGGACAGGCGCTTCACCCCTCCACTTT.

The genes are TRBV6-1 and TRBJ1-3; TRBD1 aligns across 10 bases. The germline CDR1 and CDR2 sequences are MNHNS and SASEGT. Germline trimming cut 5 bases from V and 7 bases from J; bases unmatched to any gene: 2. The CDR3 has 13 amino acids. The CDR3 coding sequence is TGTGCCAGCAGTTCGGACAGGGGGAACACCATATATTTT. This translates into CASSSDRGNTIYF.

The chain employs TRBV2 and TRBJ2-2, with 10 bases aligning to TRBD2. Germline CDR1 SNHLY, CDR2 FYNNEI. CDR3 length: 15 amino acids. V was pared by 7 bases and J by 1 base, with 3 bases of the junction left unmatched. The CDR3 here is CASKREGRNTGELFF. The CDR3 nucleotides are TGTGCCAGCAAGCGGGAGGGCAGGAACACCGGGGAGCTGTTTTTT.

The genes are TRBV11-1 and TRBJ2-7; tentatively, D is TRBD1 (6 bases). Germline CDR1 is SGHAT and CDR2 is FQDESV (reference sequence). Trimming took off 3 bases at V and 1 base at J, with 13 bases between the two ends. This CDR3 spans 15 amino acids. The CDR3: CASSFSVTGSYEQYF. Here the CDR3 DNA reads TGTGCCAGCAGCTTTAGTGTAACAGGGTCCTACGAGCAGTACTTC. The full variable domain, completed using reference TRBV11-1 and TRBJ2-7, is EAEVAQSPRYKITEKSQAVAFWCDPISGHATLYWYRQILGQGPELLVQFQDESVVDDSQLPKDRFSAERLKGVDSTLKIQPAELGDSAMYLCASSFSVTGSYEQYFGPGTRLTVT.

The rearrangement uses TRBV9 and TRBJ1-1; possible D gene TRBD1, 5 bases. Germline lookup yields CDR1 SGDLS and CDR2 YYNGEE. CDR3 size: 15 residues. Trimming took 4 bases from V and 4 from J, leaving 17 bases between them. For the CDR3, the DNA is TGTGCCAGCAGCAGGGGAGGTGGAGGCGGCACTGAAGCTTTCTTT. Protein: CASSRGGGGGTEAFF. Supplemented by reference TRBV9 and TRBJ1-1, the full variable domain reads DSGVTQTPKHLITATGQRVTLRCSPRSGDLSVYWYQQSLDQGLQFLIQYYNGEERAKGNILERFSAQQFPDLHSELNLSSLELGDSALYFCASSRGGGGGTEAFFGQGTRLTVV.

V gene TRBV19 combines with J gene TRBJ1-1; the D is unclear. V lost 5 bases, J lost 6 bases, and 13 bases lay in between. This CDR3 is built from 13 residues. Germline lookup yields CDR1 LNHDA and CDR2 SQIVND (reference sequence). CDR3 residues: CASSPLSDAEAFF. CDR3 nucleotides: TGTGCCAGTAGTCCCCTGAGCGATGCTGAAGCTTTCTTT.

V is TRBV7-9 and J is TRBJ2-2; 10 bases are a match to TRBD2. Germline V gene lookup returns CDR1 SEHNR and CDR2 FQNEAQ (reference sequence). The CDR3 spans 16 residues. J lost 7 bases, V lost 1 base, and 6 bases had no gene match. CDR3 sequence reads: CASSLGLAGADGELFF. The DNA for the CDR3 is TGTGCCAGCAGCTTAGGACTAGCGGGTGCTGACGGGGAGCTGTTTTTT.

This CDR3 reads CAISPGGQAGNTIYF. For the CDR3, the DNA is TGTGCCATCAGCCCGGGGGGGCAGGCTGGAAACACCATATATTTT. The chain couples TRBV10-3 to TRBJ1-3; tentative D call: TRBD1 (6 bases). Germline loops: CDR1 ENHRY, CDR2 SYGVKD. CDR3 length: 15 residues. V lost 6 bases, J lost 2 bases, and 14 bases lay in between.

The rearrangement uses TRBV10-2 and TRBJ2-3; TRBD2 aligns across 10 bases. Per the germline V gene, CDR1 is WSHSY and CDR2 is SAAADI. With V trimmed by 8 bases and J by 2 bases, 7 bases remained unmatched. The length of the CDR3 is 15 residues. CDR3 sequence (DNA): TGCGCCAGCTTAGGCAGCGGGAGGGTCACAGATACGCAGTATTTT. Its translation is CASLGSGRVTDTQYF.

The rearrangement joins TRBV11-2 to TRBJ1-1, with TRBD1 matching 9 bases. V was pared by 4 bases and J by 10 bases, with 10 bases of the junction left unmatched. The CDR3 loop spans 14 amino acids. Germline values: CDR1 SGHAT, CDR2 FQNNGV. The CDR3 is CASSYLPGTGRAFF. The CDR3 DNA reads TGTGCCAGCAGCTACCTCCCCGGGACAGGGAGAGCTTTCTTT.

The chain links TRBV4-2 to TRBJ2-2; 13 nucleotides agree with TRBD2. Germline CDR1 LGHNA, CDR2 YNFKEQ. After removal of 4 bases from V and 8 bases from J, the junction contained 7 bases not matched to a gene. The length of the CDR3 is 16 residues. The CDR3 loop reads CASSPGLAGVGGELFF. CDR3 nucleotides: TGTGCCAGCAGCCCCGGACTAGCGGGAGTTGGTGGGGAGCTGTTTTTT.

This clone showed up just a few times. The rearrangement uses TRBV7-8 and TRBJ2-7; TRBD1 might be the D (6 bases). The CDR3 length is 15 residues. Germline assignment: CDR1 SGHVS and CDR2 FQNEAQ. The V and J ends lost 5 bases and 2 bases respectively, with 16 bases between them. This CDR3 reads CASSALRTATYEQYF. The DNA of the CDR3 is TGTGCCAGCAGCGCCTTGCGGACAGCCACCTACGAGCAGTACTTC.

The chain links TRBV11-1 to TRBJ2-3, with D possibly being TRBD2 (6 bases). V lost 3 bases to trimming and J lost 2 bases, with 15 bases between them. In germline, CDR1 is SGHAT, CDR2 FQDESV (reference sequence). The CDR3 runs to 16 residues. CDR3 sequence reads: CASSFAAAGFTDTQYF. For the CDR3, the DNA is TGTGCCAGCAGCTTCGCCGCGGCGGGATTCACAGATACGCAGTATTTT.

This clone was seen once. The CDR3 protein is CASSYSGGQGTYEQYF. CDR3 bases: TGTGCCAGCAGTTACTCGGGGGGACAGGGGACCTACGAGCAGTACTTC. The rearrangement links TRBV6-6 to TRBJ2-7; 10 nucleotides align to TRBD1. Trimming took 0 bases from V and 2 from J; bases not matched to a gene: 4. CDR3 length equals 16 residues. CDR1 MNHNY and CDR2 SVGAGI come from the germline V gene (reference sequence).

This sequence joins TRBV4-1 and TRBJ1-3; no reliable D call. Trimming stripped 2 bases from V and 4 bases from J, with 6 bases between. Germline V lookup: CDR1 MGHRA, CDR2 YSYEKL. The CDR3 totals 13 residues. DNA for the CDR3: TGCGCCAGCAGCCAACGTCAGGGAAACACCATATATTTT. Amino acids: CASSQRQGNTIYF.

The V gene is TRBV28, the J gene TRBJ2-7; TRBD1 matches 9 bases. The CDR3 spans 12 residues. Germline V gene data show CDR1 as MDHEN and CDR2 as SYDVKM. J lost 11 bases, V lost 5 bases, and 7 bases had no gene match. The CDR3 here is CASSRGQGKEYF. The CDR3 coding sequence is TGTGCCAGCAGTAGGGGACAGGGAAAAGAGTACTTC.

The CDR3 region has the DNA TGTGCCAGCAGCTGGGGGCCGGATAATGAGCAGTTCTTC. Encoded protein: CASSWGPDNEQFF. The chain is built from TRBV11-3 and TRBJ2-1; D perhaps matches TRBD1 (6 bases). Germline CDR1 reads SGHNT; CDR2 reads YENEEA. The ends were cut back, 4 bases at V and 7 bases at J, with 11 bases in the middle. The CDR3 has 13 residues. Complete variable domain (other parts from reference TRBV11-3 and TRBJ2-1): EAGVVQSPRYKIIEKKQPVAFWCNPISGHNTLYWYLQNLGQGPELLIRYENEEAVDDSQLPKDRFSAERLKGVDSTLKIQPAELGDSAVYLCASSWGPDNEQFFGPGTRLTVL.

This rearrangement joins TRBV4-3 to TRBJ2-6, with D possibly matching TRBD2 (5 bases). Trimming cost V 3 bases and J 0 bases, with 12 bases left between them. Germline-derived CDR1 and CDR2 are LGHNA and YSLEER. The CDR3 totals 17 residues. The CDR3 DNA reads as TGCGCCAGCAGCCACCCTAGCATTAGCTCTGGGGCCAACGTCCTGACTTTC. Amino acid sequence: CASSHPSISSGANVLTF.

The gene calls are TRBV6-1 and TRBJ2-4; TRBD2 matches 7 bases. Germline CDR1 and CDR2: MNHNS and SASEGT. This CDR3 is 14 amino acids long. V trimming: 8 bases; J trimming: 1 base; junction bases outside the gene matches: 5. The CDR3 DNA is TGTGCCAGCGGGGGGGGGTGGGCCAAAAACATTCAGTACTTC. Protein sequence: CASGGGWAKNIQYF.

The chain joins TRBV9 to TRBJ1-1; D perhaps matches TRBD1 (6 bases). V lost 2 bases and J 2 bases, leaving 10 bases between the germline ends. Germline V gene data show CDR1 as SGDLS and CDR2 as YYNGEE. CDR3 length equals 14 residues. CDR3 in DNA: TGTGCCAGCAGCGTTTCAGGGGCAAACACTGAAGCTTTCTTT. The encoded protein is CASSVSGANTEAFF.

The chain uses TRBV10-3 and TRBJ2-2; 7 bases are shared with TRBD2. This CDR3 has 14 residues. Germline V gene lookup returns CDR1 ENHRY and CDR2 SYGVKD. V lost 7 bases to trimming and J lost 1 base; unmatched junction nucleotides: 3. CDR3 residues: CAIKASGNTGELFF. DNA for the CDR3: TGTGCCATCAAGGCTAGCGGGAACACCGGGGAGCTGTTTTTT.

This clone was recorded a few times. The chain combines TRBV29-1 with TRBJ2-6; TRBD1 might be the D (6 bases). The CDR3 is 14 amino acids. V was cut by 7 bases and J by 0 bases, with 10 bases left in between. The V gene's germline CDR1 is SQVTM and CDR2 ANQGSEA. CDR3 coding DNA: TGCAGCGCGCAGGGGAGCTCTGGGGCCAACGTCCTGACTTTC. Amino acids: CSAQGSSGANVLTF.

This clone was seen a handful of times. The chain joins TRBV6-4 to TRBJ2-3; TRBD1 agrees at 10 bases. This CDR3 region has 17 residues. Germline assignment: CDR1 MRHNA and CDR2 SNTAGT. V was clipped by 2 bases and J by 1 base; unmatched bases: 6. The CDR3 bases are TGTGCCAGCAGTGACACAGCGACAGGGGGCGGCACAGATACGCAGTATTTT. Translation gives CASSDTATGGGTDTQYF.